The 22 T cell receptor beta chains listed next were all sequenced from one sample in a study of blood T cell repertoires in COVID-19 (dated by TCRdb to 2018 to 2020). Library prep was done by the immunoSEQ multiplex PCR assay. In TCRdb, the immuneACCESS table is reduced to in-frame sequences with V and J assigned. These tables do not hold every clone; where another copy was compared, an unresolved V gene accounts for under half, and the others remain unexplained. Present in this sample are under 250,000 clones, 80% of which were seen just once. Around 7.3% of the sample is held by the ten biggest clonotypes. Specimen: peripheral blood. These receptor sequences come from a woman aged 65 to 85 with acute or convalescent COVID-19.

The sample holds a few counts of this clone. V and J are TRBV4-3 and TRBJ1-6; 7 bases line up with TRBD1. Germline CDR1 is LGHNA and CDR2 is YSLEER. The CDR3 has 15 residues. J was trimmed by 10 bases and V by 0 bases; bases with no gene match: 6. The CDR3 protein is CASSQELDRTSPLHF. CDR3 in DNA: TGCGCCAGCAGCCAAGAGCTGGACAGGACCTCACCCCTCCACTTT.

This chain joins TRBV23-1 and TRBJ2-1; D remains ambiguous. TRBV23-1 is classed as an ORF, of uncertain function. The CDR3 has 14 residues. Trimming left V 2 bases short and J 3 bases short, with 8 bases between. The CDR3 sequence: CASSQKQNYNEQFF. The CDR3 DNA follows: TGCGCCAGCAGTCAAAAACAGAACTACAATGAGCAGTTCTTC.

The chain joins TRBV2 to TRBJ2-7; 8 nucleotides match TRBD2. Trimming at V came to 8 bases and at J to 3 bases, leaving 6 bases not matched to a gene. This CDR3 is 13 amino acids long. Germline V gene sequence: CDR1 SNHLY, CDR2 FYNNEI. This CDR3 is CASRGTRSYEQYF. In DNA, the CDR3 is TGTGCCAGCCGGGGGACTAGGAGCTACGAGCAGTACTTC.

The rearrangement joins TRBV5-1 to TRBJ2-7; 8 bases are shared with TRBD2. In germline, CDR1 is SGHRS, CDR2 YFSETQ. The CDR3 has 16 residues. V trimming: 4 bases; J trimming: 7 bases; junction bases outside the gene matches: 16. CDR3 sequence reads: CASSPRTSPTAKEQYF. The DNA of the CDR3 is TGCGCCAGCAGCCCTAGGACTAGCCCAACCGCTAAAGAGCAGTACTTC.

The gene calls are TRBV7-2 and TRBJ2-5; D perhaps matches TRBD1 (6 bases). V gave up 5 bases and J gave up 3 bases, with 13 bases separating them. Germline V gene lookup returns CDR1 SGHTA and CDR2 FQGNSA. The CDR3 totals 14 residues. CDR3 DNA: TGTGCCAGCAGCGCTAGGCGGACAGAAGAGACCCAGTACTTC. Translated, it gives CASSARRTEETQYF.

The chain employs TRBV6-5 and TRBJ1-5; the D is unclear. This CDR3 region has 14 residues. Germline loops: CDR1 MNHEY, CDR2 SVGAGI. Trimming removed 0 bases from V and 2 bases from J, with 5 bases in between. The CDR3 region has the DNA TGTGCCAGCAGTTACTCGAGGGGCAATCAGCCCCAGCATTTT. It encodes CASSYSRGNQPQHF.

V gene TRBV5-5 combines with J gene TRBJ1-1, with 8 bases identical to TRBD1. The CDR3 covers 12 residues. J gave up 11 bases and V 4 bases, and 7 bases lay outside the gene matches. CDR1 is SGHKS and CDR2 is YYEKEE in the germline V gene (reference sequence). CDR3: CASSREQGGAFF. The CDR3 DNA reads as TGTGCCAGCAGCCGCGAACAGGGGGGTGCTTTCTTT.

This chain joins TRBV13 and TRBJ2-2; 10 bases match TRBD2. V shed 1 base, J shed 2 bases, and the junction held 4 bases outside the gene matches. CDR1 and CDR2 (germline): PRHDT, FYEKMQ (reference sequence). This CDR3 has 17 residues. The CDR3 loop is CASSLELAGSNTGELFF. The CDR3 bases are TGTGCCAGCAGCTTAGAACTAGCGGGGTCCAACACCGGGGAGCTGTTTTTT. The full variable domain, completed using reference TRBV13 and TRBJ2-2, is AAGVIQSPRHLIKEKRETATLKCYPIPRHDTVYWYQQGPGQDPQFLISFYEKMQSDKGSIPDRFSAQQFSDYHSELNMSSLELGDSALYFCASSLELAGSNTGELFFGEGSRLTVL.

V gene TRBV5-5 combines with J gene TRBJ1-2; 8 bases line up with TRBD1. V shed 0 bases, J shed 7 bases, and the junction held 8 bases outside the gene matches. The CDR3 consists of 15 residues. The germline CDR1 and CDR2 sequences are SGHKS and YYEKEE (reference sequence). CDR3 DNA: TGTGCCAGCAGCTTGGCCGGACAGGGAGGTCGTGGCTACACCTTC. It is translated as CASSLAGQGGRGYTF.

The rearrangement links TRBV10-1 to TRBJ2-5; D is possibly TRBD2 (6 bases). The V end was cut by 9 bases, the J end by 9 bases, with 17 bases between. The CDR3 spans 12 residues. The germline CDR1 and CDR2 sequences are WNHNN and SYGVQD (reference sequence). The CDR3 sequence is CARGLGVMAQYF. DNA for the CDR3: TGCGCCAGGGGACTGGGGGTCATGGCCCAGTACTTC.

The chain carries TRBV11-3 and TRBJ2-5, with no clear D. The V gene's germline CDR1 is SGHNT and CDR2 YENEEA. Trimming cost V 5 bases and J 1 base, with 5 bases left between them. This CDR3 spans 12 amino acids. The CDR3, as DNA: TGTGCCAGCAGCCGAGGCCAAGAGACCCAGTACTTC. Its translation: CASSRGQETQYF.

The chain recombines TRBV6-4 with TRBJ2-3; 11 nucleotides agree with TRBD2. The length of the CDR3 is 19 residues. V lost 2 bases and J lost 0; bases outside the gene matches: 10. CDR1 is MRHNA, CDR2 SNTAGT, per germline. The CDR3 DNA is TGTGCCAGCAGTGACGCACCGGGACTAGCGGACCCTAGCACAGATACGCAGTATTTT. It specifies CASSDAPGLADPSTDTQYF.

V gene TRBV9 combines with J gene TRBJ2-2; 7 positions agree with TRBD2. CDR1 is SGDLS and CDR2 is YYNGEE in the germline V gene. The junction had 9 bases not matched to a gene; V was cut back by 3 bases and J by 4 bases. This CDR3 has 16 amino acids. The CDR3 DNA reads as TGTGCCAGCAGCGGAGGAGCGGGGCAGGGCACCGGGGAGCTGTTTTTT. It encodes CASSGGAGQGTGELFF.

CDR3 bases: TGTGCCAGCAGGCCGGGACTAGCGGTCTTCAATGAGCAGTTCTTC. Amino acids: CASRPGLAVFNEQFF. The chain employs TRBV2 and TRBJ2-1; TRBD2 matches 11 bases. V was pared by 6 bases and J by 6 bases, with 7 bases of the junction left unmatched. CDR3 size: 15 residues. The V gene's germline CDR1 is SNHLY and CDR2 FYNNEI. The full variable domain, its missing parts supplied by reference TRBV2 and TRBJ2-1, is EPEVTQTPSHQVTQMGQEVILRCVPISNHLYFYWYRQILGQKVEFLVSFYNNEISEKSEIFDDQFSVERPDGSNFTLKIRSTKLEDSAMYFCASRPGLAVFNEQFFGPGTRLTVL.

The CDR3 DNA follows: TGTGCCAGCAGCTTGGGACAGGGGGCGAACGAGCAGTACTTC. As protein: CASSLGQGANEQYF. The V call is TRBV7-2, the J call TRBJ2-7; TRBD1 agrees at 12 bases. V lost 3 bases to trimming and J lost 5 bases; unmatched junction nucleotides: 2. From germline, CDR1 is SGHTA and CDR2 FQGNSA. CDR3 size: 14 residues.

V gene TRBV5-1 combines with J gene TRBJ2-3, with 7 bases that match TRBD1. This CDR3 has 16 amino acids. With 4 bases clipped from V and 3 bases from J, the junction kept 11 bases outside the gene matches. Germline V gives CDR1 SGHRS, CDR2 YFSETQ. CDR3 nucleotide sequence: TGCGCCAGCAGCGTGGACAGGTCTTTCGGGACAGATACGCAGTATTTT. Residues: CASSVDRSFGTDTQYF.

There are many counts of this clone. The chain links TRBV18 to TRBJ2-2; TRBD1 aligns across 10 bases. Germline V CDR1 and CDR2: KGHSH, LQKENI. V gave up 6 bases and J gave up 6 bases; unmatched junction bases: 7. The CDR3 extends over 15 amino acids. The CDR3 nucleotides read TGTGCCAGCTCGAGGGGACAGGGGATGTCCGGGGAGCTGTTTTTT. Translation gives CASSRGQGMSGELFF.

This rearrangement joins TRBV6-5 to TRBJ2-1; TRBD1 agrees at 9 bases. CDR1 and CDR2 (germline): MNHEY, SVGAGI. This CDR3 is 15 amino acids long. V shed 6 bases, J shed 0 bases, and the junction held 3 bases outside the gene matches. This CDR3 reads CASRMTGGSYNEQFF. As DNA, the CDR3 is TGTGCCAGCAGAATGACAGGGGGCTCCTACAATGAGCAGTTCTTC.

The chain uses TRBV5-6 and TRBJ2-3; 13 bases fit TRBD2. Germline V gives CDR1 SGHDT, CDR2 YYEEEE. CDR3 length: 16 amino acids. V was pared by 3 bases and J by 7 bases, with 8 bases of the junction left unmatched. CDR3 residues: CASSSVLAGGPNTQYF. CDR3 DNA: TGTGCCAGCAGCTCCGTACTAGCGGGGGGGCCGAATACGCAGTATTTT.

The J gene is TRBJ2-7, the V gene TRBV12-3 or TRBV12-4; D may be TRBD2 (5 bases). The CDR3 has 13 amino acids. The ends were cut back, 3 bases at V and 9 bases at J, with 15 bases in the middle. CDR3: CASSFFSSRGQYV. In DNA, the CDR3 is TGTGCCAGCAGTTTCTTCTCTAGTCGGGGGCAGTACGTC.

The chain carries TRBV30 and TRBJ1-3; no firm D call. V was trimmed by 3 bases and J by 2 bases, leaving 8 bases between them. Germline lookup yields CDR1 GTSNPN and CDR2 SVGIG (reference sequence). The CDR3 is 13 amino acids. The CDR3 region has the DNA TGTGCCTGGAGGAGGGCCACTGGAAACACCATATATTTT. Protein: CAWRRATGNTIYF.

The chain carries TRBV18 and TRBJ2-1; TRBD2 matches at 9 bases. The germline CDR1 and CDR2 sequences are KGHSH and LQKENI. The V and J ends lost 4 bases and 7 bases, in that order; junction bases with no gene match: 17. The CDR3 is made up of 18 amino acids. This chain's CDR3 is CASSHRGASGVHLNEQFF. The CDR3 coding sequence is TGTGCCAGCTCACATCGGGGGGCTAGCGGGGTCCATCTGAATGAGCAGTTCTTC. Supplemented by reference TRBV18 and TRBJ2-1, the full variable domain reads NAGVMQNPRHLVRRRGQEARLRCSPMKGHSHVYWYRQLPEEGLKFMVYLQKENIIDESGMPKERFSAEFPKEGPSILRIQQVVRGDSAAYFCASSHRGASGVHLNEQFFGPGTRLTVL.